These 20 T cell receptor beta chains share one sample of origin, sequenced in a study of cytomegalovirus exposure and HLA in healthy donors. Here immunoSEQ multiplex PCR was the method, and the copy in TCRdb shows in-frame clones only, minus some. This repertoire shows roughly 330,000 clones, 87% found once; its top ten account for approximately 1.1%. The sample taken for sequencing was PBMCs. The receptors originated from a woman aged 25 to 39 in good health and CMV-seropositive.

The CDR3 is CASSYLAGFYNEQFF. CDR3 nucleotides: TGTGCCAGCAGTTATCTAGCGGGGTTCTACAATGAGCAGTTCTTC. The V gene is TRBV6-5, the J gene TRBJ2-1; TRBD2 agrees at 9 bases. The CDR3 contains 15 residues. J was trimmed by 3 bases and V by 3 bases; bases with no gene match: 3. CDR1 and CDR2 (germline): MNHEY, SVGAGI.

This clone was observed a single time. V gene TRBV20-1 combines with J gene TRBJ2-7; D is perhaps TRBD1 or TRBD2 (5 bases each). The CDR3 has 11 amino acids. Germline CDR1 and CDR2: DFQATT and SNEGSKA (reference sequence). CDR3 loop: CSTGTRYEQYF. CDR3 DNA sequence: TGCTCGACCGGGACGCGCTACGAGCAGTACTTC.

The chain employs TRBV6-5 and TRBJ1-1; a weak D match, TRBD1 (6 bases). Germline CDR1 reads MNHEY; CDR2 reads SVGAGI. The V and J ends lost 4 bases and 5 bases respectively, with 17 bases between them. The CDR3 sequence is 15 residues long. CDR3 in amino acids: CASSSSGGGRTEAFF. The CDR3 region has the DNA TGTGCCAGCAGTTCGTCGGGAGGGGGAAGAACTGAAGCTTTCTTT.

This chain connects TRBV5-6 to TRBJ2-1, with 15 bases aligning to TRBD2. Germline CDR1 reads SGHDT; CDR2 reads YYEEEE. Trimming removed 4 bases from V and 10 bases from J; junction bases left unmatched: 6. There are 15 residues in the CDR3. The DNA of the CDR3 is TGTGCCAGCAGCCCGGGACTAGCGGGGGGTTTCGAGCAGTTCTTC. Translating gives CASSPGLAGGFEQFF.

This rearrangement joins TRBV18 to TRBJ2-1; TRBD2 matches 9 bases. V was clipped by 10 bases and J by 2 bases; unmatched bases: 9. The CDR3 has 15 residues. Per germline, CDR1 KGHSH and CDR2 LQKENI. The CDR3 nucleotides are TGTGCCACCGCCTCAACTAGCGGGCCCTACAATGAGCAGTTCTTC. Residues: CATASTSGPYNEQFF.

This chain uses TRBV4-1 with TRBJ1-2; 9 bases are shared with TRBD1. Trimming took 2 bases from V and 0 from J; bases not matched to a gene: 1. This CDR3 comprises 15 residues. Germline assignment: CDR1 MGHRA and CDR2 YSYEKL. The CDR3 is CASSQTGGPNYGYTF. Written as DNA, the CDR3 is TGCGCCAGCAGCCAAACAGGGGGCCCTAACTATGGCTACACCTTC.

V usage is TRBV2 and J usage is TRBJ1-5; TRBD1 agrees at 8 bases. This CDR3 region has 15 residues. The germline V gene has CDR1 SNHLY and CDR2 FYNNEI. Trimming removed 4 bases from V and 2 bases from J; junction bases left unmatched: 4. CDR3 amino acids: CASSGRGQGNQPQHF. The CDR3 nucleotides are TGTGCCAGCAGTGGCCGGGGACAGGGCAATCAGCCCCAGCATTTT.

V gene TRBV27 combines with J gene TRBJ2-3; TRBD2 matches 7 bases. The CDR3 spans 14 residues. Germline lookup yields CDR1 MNHEY and CDR2 SMNVEV (reference sequence). V gave up 10 bases and J gave up 0 bases; unmatched junction bases: 7. The CDR3 DNA is TGTGCCACCGCAAGCGGGGAAAGCACAGATACGCAGTATTTT. Amino acid sequence: CATASGESTDTQYF.

This chain links TRBV19 with TRBJ1-6, with 7 bases fitting TRBD1. J lost 10 bases, V lost 10 bases, and 7 bases had no gene match. The CDR3 consists of 12 residues. Germline V lookup: CDR1 LNHDA, CDR2 SQIVND (reference sequence). The CDR3 region has the DNA TGTGCCACCTGCGAAGGGGGCTCACCCCTCCACTTT. Its protein product is CATCEGGSPLHF.

The CDR3 nucleotides read TGTGCCAGCAGCTTAGGGGCCCTACAGGGTAGAGACGAGCAGTACTTC. Its translation is CASSLGALQGRDEQYF. The gene calls are TRBV7-6 and TRBJ2-7, with D perhaps TRBD1 (6 bases). V was shortened by 1 base and J by 5 bases, with 18 bases between the two germline ends. Germline-derived CDR1 and CDR2 are SGHVS and FNYEAQ. This CDR3 is 16 amino acids long.

The rearrangement links TRBV29-1 to TRBJ1-2, with D unresolved. From germline, CDR1 is SQVTM and CDR2 ANQGSEA. This CDR3 has 11 residues. V was clipped by 3 bases and J by 4 bases, with 6 bases between them. CDR3 coding DNA: TGCAGCGTTGAGCCAGGCTATGGCTACACCTTC. Encoded protein: CSVEPGYGYTF.

The rearrangement joins TRBV28 to TRBJ2-2, with a possible D match to TRBD2 (5 bases). From germline, CDR1 is MDHEN and CDR2 SYDVKM. This CDR3 has 16 amino acids. Trimming cost V 8 bases and J 2 bases, with 18 bases left between them. The CDR3 bases are TGTGCCAGCCTAGACGTACAGAGGGCAAACACCGGGGAGCTGTTTTTT. Its protein is CASLDVQRANTGELFF.

The rearrangement links TRBV27 to TRBJ2-7; D unresolved. Deletions cut 4 bases from V and 3 bases from J, with 13 bases between. The CDR3 consists of 14 residues. Looked up from germline, CDR1 is MNHEY and CDR2 is SMNVEV (reference sequence). CDR3 sequence reads: CASSSQGSNYEQYF. As DNA, the CDR3 is TGTGCCAGCAGTTCGCAAGGTTCCAACTACGAGCAGTACTTC.

V is TRBV27 and J is TRBJ2-6; no clear D gene. This CDR3 contains 19 residues. CDR1 is MNHEY and CDR2 is SMNVEV in the germline V gene (reference sequence). V was clipped by 4 bases and J by 0 bases, with 19 bases between them. DNA of the CDR3: TGTGCCAGCAGTTCAACCCTCGGCCGGCTCATCTCTGGGGCCAACGTCCTGACTTTC. Translated: CASSSTLGRLISGANVLTF.

The chain carries TRBV28 and TRBJ2-7, with 7 bases identical to TRBD1. Per germline, CDR1 MDHEN and CDR2 SYDVKM. Germline trimming cut 3 bases from V and 2 bases from J; bases unmatched to any gene: 4. The CDR3 loop spans 14 amino acids. The CDR3 region has the DNA TGTGCCAGCAGTTTGAGGGGGCCTCCCTACGAGCAGTACTTC. It yields the protein CASSLRGPPYEQYF.

This clone was counted only a few times. The chain employs TRBV19 and TRBJ1-2; D gene uncertain. The V and J ends lost 8 bases and 6 bases respectively, with 7 bases between them. This CDR3 has 10 amino acids. The V gene's germline CDR1 is LNHDA and CDR2 SQIVND (reference sequence). CDR3 DNA sequence: TGTGCCAGTCGCCTCGATGGCTACACCTTC. This sequence encodes CASRLDGYTF.

The genes are TRBV25-1 and TRBJ1-2, with TRBD1 as a possible D gene (5 bases). Trimming removed 5 bases from V and 1 base from J, with 14 bases in between. Germline loops: CDR1 MGHDK, CDR2 SYGVNS. The CDR3 totals 15 residues. The CDR3 spells CASSPPEGFNYGYTF. The CDR3 DNA reads TGTGCCAGCAGTCCCCCGGAGGGGTTTAACTATGGCTACACCTTC.

The genes are TRBV20-1 and TRBJ2-7; D call uncertain. The V gene lost 4 bases and the J gene lost 9 bases, with 7 bases spanning the gap. The germline V gene has CDR1 DFQATT and CDR2 SNEGSKA (reference sequence). The length of the CDR3 is 9 residues. The CDR3 region has the DNA TGCAGTGCTACCACGGGGCAGTACTTC. Its translation is CSATTGQYF.

As to this clone: Other DNA sequences in the sample encode the same CDR3. The V call is TRBV18, the J call TRBJ2-7; perhaps TRBD1 as D (6 bases). CDR1 is KGHSH, CDR2 LQKENI, per germline. Trimming removed 0 bases at V and 4 bases at J, with 10 bases between. The CDR3 loop spans 14 amino acids. The chain's CDR3 is CASSPPAGAYEQYF. DNA for the CDR3: TGTGCCAGCTCACCACCGGCAGGGGCGTACGAGCAGTACTTC. The full variable domain, completed using reference TRBV18 and TRBJ2-7, is NAGVMQNPRHLVRRRGQEARLRCSPMKGHSHVYWYRQLPEEGLKFMVYLQKENIIDESGMPKERFSAEFPKEGPSILRIQQVVRGDSAAYFCASSPPAGAYEQYFGPGTRLTVT.

The chain recombines TRBV28 with TRBJ1-5, with 12 bases aligning to TRBD1. Germline V gene data show CDR1 as MDHEN and CDR2 as SYDVKM. J gave up 1 base and V 8 bases, and 12 bases lay outside the gene matches. The CDR3 is made up of 18 amino acids. CDR3 loop: CASSNRDRGRKSNQPQHF. The CDR3 coding sequence is TGTGCCAGCTCAAACCGGGACAGGGGGCGAAAAAGCAATCAGCCCCAGCATTTT.